These T cell receptor beta chains were read from a single sample in a study of identical twins. From the 5' RACE reads, TCRdb called clonotypes with MiXCR, one entry per CDR3 protein. The sample includes approximately 620,000 distinct CDR3 sequences, less than 10% of them seen just once. These data were likewise used in another study, on yellow fever vaccine responses in identical twins.

Sample: PBMCs. The receptors were gathered from a woman in her late teens or twenties in good health. CDR3s include the opening cysteine and the closing phenylalanine or tryptophan. Each record gives: CDR3 DNA, CDR3 protein, D gene, J gene, CDR3 length, V gene, clone size. The D gene is left open where the match is weak. Where a row states a size, it is once, few, many or the class of an expanded clone; other rows omit it.

TGCAGCGTTGATGAGCGGGACGGTGAGCAGTTCTTC	CSVDERDGEQFF	TRBD2	TRBJ2-1	12	TRBV29-1	few
TGCGCCAGCAGCTTGGAAGCGCACTACAATGAGCAGTTCTTC	CASSLEAHYNEQFF	NA	TRBJ2-1	14	TRBV5-1	few
TGCAGCGTCACCACAGGGTTGCACGAGCAGTACTTC	CSVTTGLHEQYF	NA	TRBJ2-7	12	TRBV29-1	few
TGTGCCAGCAGGACGGGAGTCACCTACGAGCAGTACTTC	CASRTGVTYEQYF	NA	TRBJ2-7	13	TRBV7-9	many
TGTGCCAGCAGCCCTACAGCCCAAGAGACCCAGTACTTC	CASSPTAQETQYF	NA	TRBJ2-5	13	TRBV7-9	NA
TGTGCCAGCAGCGAACGGGACAGGGGGCCCTACGAGCAGTACTTC	CASSERDRGPYEQYF	TRBD1	TRBJ2-7	15	TRBV9	NA
TGTGCCAGCAGCAGTGCGGACAGGGGGCGAGAAAGAGATAATTCACCCCTCCACTTT	CASSSADRGRERDNSPLHF	NA	TRBJ1-6	19	TRBV21-1	NA
TGCGCCAGCAGGGGGGACAGGGGCAGCTCCTACGAGCAGTACTTC	CASRGDRGSSYEQYF	TRBD1	TRBJ2-7	15	TRBV10-2	NA
TGTGCCAGCAGTGGGGTCGGCAGGGGCAGGCGGCAAGAGACCCAGTACTTC	CASSGVGRGRRQETQYF	NA	TRBJ2-5	17	TRBV2	NA
TGTGCCAGCACCTTATCGGTCGGCAGGTCTACGATAGAGCAGTACTTC	CASTLSVGRSTIEQYF	NA	TRBJ2-7	16	TRBV7-2	NA
TGTGCCACCAGCAACGGCTATGGCCACAATGAGCAGTTCTTC	CATSNGYGHNEQFF	NA	TRBJ2-1	14	TRBV15	many
TGTGCCAGCAGTTTAACAGGACAGGGTGGTTCCTATGAAAAACTGTTTTTT	CASSLTGQGGSYEKLFF	TRBD1	TRBJ1-4	17	TRBV28	few
TGTGCCAGCTCACCACCAGGTAGCGGGGGGATCAATGAGCAGTTCTTC	CASSPPGSGGINEQFF	TRBD2	TRBJ2-1	16	TRBV18	NA
TGTGCCAGCAGCCCCTCTAGCGGGAGGGCCATTGCCCCAGATACGCAGTATTTT	CASSPSSGRAIAPDTQYF	TRBD2	TRBJ2-3	18	TRBV6-2/TRBV6-3	NA
TGTGCCAGCAGCCCTTTCCGGGGGTACACAGATACGCAGTATTTT	CASSPFRGYTDTQYF	NA	TRBJ2-3	15	TRBV7-3	NA
TGTGCCAGTAGTTTCACGGTGACCTACGAGCAGTACTTC	CASSFTVTYEQYF	NA	TRBJ2-7	13	TRBV19	few
TGTGCCAGCAGCTTCCCCGGGAGCCCCCCGTACTTC	CASSFPGSPPYF	NA	TRBJ2-7	12	TRBV7-2	few